One sample yielded the 9 T cell receptor beta chains listed below, sequenced in a study of blood T cell repertoires in COVID-19. Generated by immunoSEQ multiplex PCR, the TCRdb table keeps only in-frame clones and is missing some. The repertoire consists of more than 35,000 clones, with about nine tenths occurring once and the leading ten covering 6.2%. The specimen was peripheral blood. These receptors were obtained from a human donor in a cohort sampled during active COVID-19.

As DNA, the CDR3 is TGTGCCAGCACCAATCGGACAGGCGGGGAGACCCAGTACTTC. It yields the protein CASTNRTGGETQYF. The V and J genes are TRBV5-4 and TRBJ2-5; TRBD1 matches at 7 bases. J lost 5 bases, V lost 6 bases, and 10 bases had no gene match. The CDR3 totals 14 residues. Germline V gene data show CDR1 as SGHNT and CDR2 as YYREEE (reference sequence).

This chain joins TRBV9 and TRBJ2-1; the match to TRBD1 covers 8 bases. Germline-derived CDR1 and CDR2 are SGDLS and YYNGEE. J was trimmed by 7 bases and V by 0 bases; bases with no gene match: 9. The CDR3 sequence is 16 residues long. The CDR3 region is CASSVGSRDRSNEQFF. CDR3 bases: TGTGCCAGCAGCGTAGGCTCCAGGGACAGGAGTAATGAGCAGTTCTTC.

The rearrangement joins TRBV24-1 to TRBJ2-3; tentatively, D is TRBD1 (5 bases). This CDR3 spans 12 amino acids. The V and J ends lost 8 bases and 1 base respectively, with 6 bases between them. The germline V gene has CDR1 KGHDR and CDR2 SFDVKD. DNA for the CDR3: TGTGCCACCAAAGGGGGCACAGATACGCAGTATTTT. Protein sequence: CATKGGTDTQYF.

The CDR3 DNA follows: TGCGCCAGCAGCTTGCTCGGGGGGAGCTCCTACGAGCAGTACTTC. Its translation is CASSLLGGSSYEQYF. V is TRBV5-1 and J is TRBJ2-7, with 7 bases matching TRBD2. Germline V CDR1 and CDR2: SGHRS, YFSETQ. This CDR3 comprises 15 residues. Losses at the gene ends were 1 base for V and 0 bases for J; bases not matched to a gene: 4.

This clone occurred once. The V gene is TRBV19, the J gene TRBJ1-1, with a tentative D call TRBD1 (5 bases). The germline V and J ends were trimmed by 3 bases and 4 bases, with 9 bases remaining between them. CDR3 length: 13 amino acids. The V gene's germline CDR1 is LNHDA and CDR2 SQIVND (reference sequence). CDR3 loop: CASSILGGTEAFF. CDR3 nucleotide sequence: TGTGCCAGTAGTATTCTCGGGGGCACTGAAGCTTTCTTT.

This chain links TRBV16 with TRBJ1-2; unclear D gene. Deletions cut 4 bases from V and 4 bases from J, with 4 bases between. Per the germline V gene, CDR1 is KGHSY and CDR2 is FQNENV. The CDR3 length is 11 residues. The CDR3 sequence: CASSRAYGYTF. The CDR3 DNA follows: TGTGCCAGCAGCCGCGCCTATGGCTACACCTTC.

The J gene is TRBJ2-7, the V gene TRBV5-5; tentative D call: TRBD1 (8 bases). Trimming pared 6 bases from V and 6 bases from J, leaving 22 bases between. The CDR3 runs to 15 residues. CDR1 and CDR2 from the germline V gene are SGHKS and YYEKEE (reference sequence). CDR3 DNA sequence: TGTGCCAGCAACAGGGGGGGCACAGAATTTCTCGAGCAGTACTTC. It yields the protein CASNRGGTEFLEQYF.

V and J are TRBV5-1 and TRBJ1-1; possible D gene TRBD1, 5 bases. CDR3 length: 15 residues. Germline V gene sequence: CDR1 SGHRS, CDR2 YFSETQ. Trimming removed 3 bases from V and 1 base from J, with 13 bases in between. The CDR3 coding sequence is TGCGCCAGCAGCTCCGGCCGCCAGGGGAACACTGAAGCTTTCTTT. Translation gives CASSSGRQGNTEAFF.

The chain combines TRBV10-1 with TRBJ2-4; D gene uncertain. V gave up 3 bases and J gave up 0 bases, with 12 bases separating them. The CDR3 has 16 residues. Germline lookup yields CDR1 WNHNN and CDR2 SYGVQD (reference sequence). The CDR3 here is CASSDSSVGAKNIQYF. In nucleotides, the CDR3 is TGCGCCAGCAGTGACTCCAGCGTGGGAGCCAAAAACATTCAGTACTTC.